The TCR beta chain described here comes from a study of shared clonotypes between healthy human individuals. Turning to this clone: Other DNA sequences of this sample code for an identical CDR3.

CD45RO-negative, CCR7-positively selected cells formed the naive CD8 fraction, excluding terminally differentiated effector memory CD45RA+ cells. Trimming took 4 bases from V and 5 from J, leaving 9 bases between them. This CDR3 has 13 amino acids. The germline V gene encodes CDR1 SGHVS and CDR2 FQNEAQ. Using immunoSEQ multiplex PCR, the repertoire was profiled, and TCRdb retains in-frame clones only, with some absent. This sample has about 2.1 million clones, with approximately 92% found just once. This chain joins TRBV7-8 and TRBJ2-1; D gene unclear. Sequenced input: naive CD8+ T cells from PBMCs. This TCR was sampled from a man aged 18-30 years in good health. Some clones in this sample may be carry-over from other donors' samples. The CDR3: CASSSPPDNEQFF. The CDR3 bases are TGTGCCAGCAGCTCCCCGCCGGACAATGAGCAGTTCTTC.